The rows below give T cell receptor beta chains drawn from one sample of a study of blood T cell repertoires in COVID-19. Using immunoSEQ multiplex PCR, the repertoire was profiled, and TCRdb retains in-frame clones only, with some absent. This sample has more than 200,000 clones, with about four fifths found just once. The material sequenced was peripheral blood. These TCRs come from an elderly man with acute or convalescent COVID-19. CDR3s include the opening cysteine and the closing phenylalanine or tryptophan. A D gene is named only where the DNA matches it firmly. Rows give clone size only sometimes, using once, few, many, or a class for an expanded clone.

J gene | clone size | V gene | D gene | CDR3 protein | CDR3 DNA
TRBJ2-2 | few | TRBV3-1/TRBV3-2 | TRBD1 | CASTTGDTGELFF | TGTGCCAGCACCACAGGGGACACCGGGGAGCTGTTTTTT
TRBJ1-5 | NA | TRBV7-8 | NA | CASSLYFDRFNQPQHF | TGTGCCAGCAGCTTATATTTTGACAGGTTCAATCAGCCCCAGCATTTT
TRBJ2-5 | once | TRBV5-3 | TRBD2 | CAREGNLRTSGRARETQYF | TGTGCCAGAGAGGGGAATCTAAGGACTAGCGGGAGGGCCCGGGAGACCCAGTACTTC
TRBJ2-6 | NA | TRBV2 | NA | CASRRAGGGANVLTF | TGTGCCAGCAGACGGGCAGGAGGTGGGGCCAACGTCCTGACTTTC
TRBJ2-3 | NA | TRBV5-1 | TRBD2 | CASTRGGRTDTQYF | TGCGCCAGCACCCGGGGGGGCCGAACAGATACGCAGTATTTT
TRBJ2-5 | NA | TRBV5-1 | NA | CASSLKQKNSPTQETQYF | TGCGCCAGCAGCTTGAAACAGAAGAATTCCCCCACTCAAGAGACCCAGTACTTC
TRBJ2-3 | NA | TRBV7-2 | TRBD1 | CASRESPGQGRDTQYF | TGTGCCAGCAGAGAGAGTCCGGGACAGGGGCGAGATACGCAGTATTTT
TRBJ1-3 | few | TRBV4-2 | TRBD1 | CASSQGQGARGNTIYF | TGTGCCAGCAGCCAAGGACAGGGGGCGCGGGGAAACACCATATATTTT
TRBJ1-5 | NA | TRBV27 | NA | CASSLYESNQPQHF | TGTGCCAGCAGTTTATATGAGAGTAATCAGCCCCAGCATTTT
TRBJ2-2 | NA | TRBV5-1 | TRBD2 | CASSPGTSGGSGELFF | TGCGCCAGCAGCCCAGGGACTAGCGGAGGAAGCGGGGAGCTGTTTTTT